These 25 T cell receptor beta chains were sequenced from one sample in a study of blood T cell repertoires in COVID-19. TCRdb's table, derived via immunoSEQ multiplex PCR, lists solely in-frame clones and lacks some. The sample carries roughly 120,000 clones, under 95% recorded once. The sequenced material came from peripheral blood. Source of these receptors: a man between 60 and 75 years old with COVID-19, enrolled during active disease.

The J gene is TRBJ2-1, the V gene TRBV28, with 10 bases identical to TRBD1. V lost 4 bases and J lost 7; bases outside the gene matches: 1. Per the germline V gene, CDR1 is MDHEN and CDR2 is SYDVKM. The CDR3 totals 13 residues. Here the CDR3 DNA reads TGTGCCAGCAGTTCGGGACAGGGGAATGAGCAGTTCTTC. Protein product: CASSSGQGNEQFF.

V and J are TRBV5-4 and TRBJ1-4; possibly TRBD1 for D (5 bases). V lost 4 bases, J lost 6 bases, and 16 bases lay in between. Germline V gives CDR1 SGHNT, CDR2 YYREEE (reference sequence). The CDR3 is 15 residues long. Here the CDR3 reads CASSPQEGGDEKLFF. For the CDR3, the DNA is TGTGCCAGCAGCCCACAGGAGGGTGGGGATGAAAAACTGTTTTTT.

Only one count was recorded for this clone. This sequence joins TRBV5-1 and TRBJ2-1, with 8 nucleotides matching TRBD1. CDR1 SGHRS and CDR2 YFSETQ come from the germline V gene. V gave up 2 bases and J gave up 5 bases; unmatched junction bases: 3. The CDR3 is 14 residues long. The CDR3 DNA reads as TGCGCCAGCAGCTTAGCAGGGGGCCACAATGAGCAGTTCTTC. Translating gives CASSLAGGHNEQFF.

The CDR3 protein is CASSLGLEETQYF. In DNA, the CDR3 is TGTGCCAGCAGCCTCGGACTCGAAGAGACCCAGTACTTC. The chain carries TRBV7-2 and TRBJ2-5; possible D gene TRBD2, 5 bases. This CDR3 is 13 amino acids long. Germline CDR1 is SGHTA and CDR2 is FQGNSA. The V end lost 5 bases, the J end lost 3 bases, and 10 bases lay between the germline ends.

The chain carries TRBV19 and TRBJ1-2; 10 nucleotides align to TRBD1. The V segment lost 8 bases and the J segment 6 bases; nucleotides outside the gene matches: 6. Germline lookup yields CDR1 LNHDA and CDR2 SQIVND (reference sequence). The CDR3 spans 13 residues. For the CDR3, the DNA is TGTGCCAGTCGACTGACAGGGGGCGATGGCTACACCTTC. Its translation is CASRLTGGDGYTF.

CDR3 DNA sequence: TGTGCCAGTAGTATAGGAATAGCGGGAGGTACAGATACGCAGTATTTT. This translates into CASSIGIAGGTDTQYF. The chain carries TRBV19 and TRBJ2-3; the match to TRBD2 covers 10 bases. Germline assignment: CDR1 LNHDA and CDR2 SQIVND (reference sequence). The CDR3 has 16 residues. The J segment lost 3 bases and the V segment lost 1 base, leaving 4 bases of the junction unmatched. Complete variable domain (other parts from reference TRBV19 and TRBJ2-3): DGGITQSPKYLFRKEGQNVTLSCEQNLNHDAMYWYRQDPGQGLRLIYYSQIVNDFQKGDIAEGYSVSREKKESFPLTVTSAQKNPTAFYLCASSIGIAGGTDTQYFGPGTRLTVL.

This clone is a singleton in its sample. The rearrangement links TRBV5-1 to TRBJ1-3, with D possibly matching TRBD1 (5 bases). V gave up 0 bases and J gave up 0 bases, with 10 bases separating them. In germline, CDR1 is SGHRS, CDR2 YFSETQ. The length of the CDR3 is 16 residues. The CDR3 here is CASSLVGASSGNTIYF. CDR3 DNA: TGCGCCAGCAGCTTGGTAGGGGCTAGCTCTGGAAACACCATATATTTT.

The chain employs TRBV18 and TRBJ1-4; no clear D. V was cut by 2 bases and J by 4 bases, with 11 bases left in between. Germline V gene lookup returns CDR1 KGHSH and CDR2 LQKENI. The CDR3 sequence is 15 residues long. In DNA form, the CDR3 reads TGTGCCAGCTCACCATACGTTGGAGATAATGAAAAACTGTTTTTT. It translates to CASSPYVGDNEKLFF.

This clone was observed a handful of times. CDR3 protein: CASSFGEGQPGGEKLFF. For the CDR3, the DNA is TGTGCCAGCAGCTTTGGGGAAGGACAGCCCGGTGGAGAAAAACTGTTTTTT. The chain uses TRBV7-8 and TRBJ1-4, with D possibly TRBD1 on 6 matching bases. This CDR3 comprises 17 residues. Germline V lookup: CDR1 SGHVS, CDR2 FQNEAQ. The germline V and J ends were trimmed by 3 bases and 8 bases, with 22 bases remaining between them.

The gene calls are TRBV10-2 and TRBJ2-7; D ambiguous. The length of the CDR3 is 16 residues. V was cut by 3 bases and J by 2 bases, with 17 bases left in between. Germline CDR1 WSHSY, CDR2 SAAADI. The CDR3 DNA is TGCGCCAGCAGTGATTCTAGTCTAGGCGATCCCTACGAGCAGTACTTC. Translating gives CASSDSSLGDPYEQYF.

The chain combines TRBV19 with TRBJ1-1, with D uncertain. The CDR3 consists of 12 residues. V lost 3 bases to trimming and J lost 8 bases, with 10 bases between them. Looked up from germline, CDR1 is LNHDA and CDR2 is SQIVND (reference sequence). CDR3 protein: CASSMEGYEAFF. The CDR3 bases are TGTGCCAGTAGTATGGAGGGTTACGAAGCTTTCTTT.

This sequence joins TRBV5-1 and TRBJ2-7; 8 nucleotides align to TRBD1. Germline lookup yields CDR1 SGHRS and CDR2 YFSETQ. The CDR3 covers 15 residues. The J segment lost 2 bases and the V segment lost 4 bases, leaving 8 bases of the junction unmatched. Here the CDR3 DNA reads TGCGCCAGCAGCCAGAGGGGACAGGCGCCCTACGAGCAGTACTTC. Translated, it gives CASSQRGQAPYEQYF.

The chain is built from TRBV25-1 and TRBJ1-4, with TRBD1 matching 7 bases. V gave up 3 bases and J gave up 8 bases; unmatched junction bases: 6. The CDR3 runs 14 residues. Germline assignment: CDR1 MGHDK and CDR2 SYGVNS. The DNA of the CDR3 is TGTGCCAGCAGTGACCGACAGGGAAGGGAAAAACTGTTTTTT. Protein sequence: CASSDRQGREKLFF.

This clone was recorded only once. The chain joins TRBV6-2 or TRBV6-3 to TRBJ2-7; 8 bases agree with TRBD2. Unmatched junction bases numbered 7, after V lost 4 bases and J lost 2 bases. In germline, CDR1 is MNHEY, CDR2 SVGEGT. This CDR3 spans 15 amino acids. Here the CDR3 DNA reads TGTGCCAGCAGTTCGCCGGGACTAGAAACCTACGAGCAGTACTTC. It specifies CASSSPGLETYEQYF.

This clone was seen once. The chain carries TRBV4-1 and TRBJ1-5; D remains ambiguous. V was clipped by 0 bases and J by 9 bases, with 15 bases between them. Germline CDR1 reads MGHRA; CDR2 reads YSYEKL. CDR3 length: 15 residues. The CDR3, as DNA: TGCGCCAGCAGCCAAGATCCCGCCCCCCAGTCGCCCCAGCATTTT. This encodes CASSQDPAPQSPQHF.

The rearrangement links TRBV18 to TRBJ2-1, with 12 bases lining up with TRBD1. V lost 3 bases to trimming and J lost 7 bases; unmatched junction nucleotides: 10. CDR3 length equals 17 residues. Per the germline V gene, CDR1 is KGHSH and CDR2 is LQKENI. The CDR3 spells CASSPGWGQGARNEQFF. Written as DNA, the CDR3 is TGTGCCAGCTCACCCGGATGGGGACAGGGGGCTAGGAATGAGCAGTTCTTC.

V is TRBV6-4 and J is TRBJ1-2, with TRBD1 identical over 7 bases. CDR3 length: 13 amino acids. V was pared by 3 bases and J by 4 bases, with 2 bases of the junction left unmatched. Per the germline V gene, CDR1 is MRHNA and CDR2 is SNTAGT. CDR3 in amino acids: CASSESGGYGYTF. For the CDR3, the DNA is TGTGCCAGCAGTGAATCAGGGGGCTATGGCTACACCTTC.

The V call is TRBV7-9, the J call TRBJ2-1; no reliable D call. V lost 8 bases and J lost 5, with 10 bases in between. Germline loops: CDR1 SEHNR, CDR2 FQNEAQ (reference sequence). The CDR3 is made up of 12 amino acids. For the CDR3, the DNA is TGTGCCAGCTACTTCTTACACAATGAGCAGTTCTTC. It translates to CASYFLHNEQFF.

The chain combines TRBV7-3 with TRBJ2-3; TRBD1 is a possible D gene (6 bases). Germline V gene data show CDR1 as SGHTA and CDR2 as FQGTGA. Trimming pared 3 bases from V and 2 bases from J, leaving 12 bases between. There are 15 residues in the CDR3. The CDR3 nucleotides are TGTGCCAGCAGCTTGGGACATATTGACACAGATACGCAGTATTTT. This sequence encodes CASSLGHIDTDTQYF.

This clone was counted between two and nine times. The V call is TRBV30, the J call TRBJ1-1, with D maybe TRBD1 (6 bases). The CDR3 totals 13 residues. Germline values: CDR1 GTSNPN, CDR2 SVGIG (reference sequence). Deletions cut 3 bases from V and 1 base from J, with 9 bases between. CDR3 residues: CAWRLGGNTEAFF. The CDR3 coding sequence is TGTGCCTGGAGACTAGGGGGGAACACTGAAGCTTTCTTT.

The J gene is TRBJ1-2, the V gene TRBV30; 8 bases fit TRBD1. Germline V gene data show CDR1 as GTSNPN and CDR2 as SVGIG (reference sequence). Trimming cost V 0 bases and J 6 bases; bases outside gene matches: 3. This CDR3 comprises 13 residues. CDR3 in amino acids: CAWSVRTGHGYTF. DNA of the CDR3: TGTGCCTGGAGTGTACGGACAGGGCATGGCTACACCTTC. Full variable domain (missing parts from reference TRBV30 and TRBJ1-2): SQTIHQWPATLVQPVGSPLSLECTVEGTSNPNLYWYRQAAGRGLQLLFYSVGIGQISSEVPQNLSASRPQDRQFILSSKKLLLSDSGFYLCAWSVRTGHGYTFGSGTRLTVV.

This sequence joins TRBV5-5 and TRBJ2-3; 8 bases are shared with TRBD2. The V gene end was trimmed by 5 bases and the J gene end by 6 bases; junction bases not matched to a gene: 11. The CDR3 consists of 15 residues. Germline-derived CDR1 and CDR2 are SGHKS and YYEKEE (reference sequence). The chain's CDR3 is CASRPSGGVTDTQYF. CDR3 DNA: TGTGCCAGCAGGCCATCGGGAGGGGTAACGGATACGCAGTATTTT.

The rearrangement links TRBV7-8 to TRBJ2-3, with 11 bases identical to TRBD2. CDR1 SGHVS and CDR2 FQNEAQ come from the germline V gene. With 1 base clipped from V and 6 bases from J, the junction kept 6 bases outside the gene matches. The CDR3 runs 16 residues. CDR3 protein: CASSLVSGRAVDTQYF. CDR3 DNA sequence: TGTGCCAGCAGCTTAGTTAGCGGGAGGGCCGTGGATACGCAGTATTTT. Full variable domain (remainder filled in from reference TRBV7-8 and TRBJ2-3): GAGVSQSPRYKVAKRGQDVALRCDPISGHVSLFWYQQALGQGPEFLTYFQNEAQLDKSGLPSDRFFAERPEGSVSTLKIQRTQQEDSAVYLCASSLVSGRAVDTQYFGPGTRLTVL.

The chain couples TRBV3-1 (or the pseudogene TRBV3-2) to TRBJ2-7, with D maybe TRBD2 (5 bases). Germline CDR1 and CDR2: LGHDT and YNNKEL (reference sequence). V lost 4 bases and J 7 bases, leaving 14 bases between the germline ends. The CDR3 has 13 residues. CDR3 sequence (DNA): TGTGCCAGCAGCCTCGTCGGCCGGGAAGAGCAGTACTTC. Protein product: CASSLVGREEQYF.

The rearrangement joins TRBV9 to TRBJ2-7; 13 bases are a match to TRBD2. Germline V gives CDR1 SGDLS, CDR2 YYNGEE. V lost 3 bases to trimming and J lost 5 bases; unmatched junction nucleotides: 5. This CDR3 contains 15 residues. The chain's CDR3 is CASSARGLAGNEQYF. The CDR3 DNA follows: TGTGCCAGCAGCGCACGGGGACTAGCGGGAAACGAGCAGTACTTC. Combining the CDR3 with reference TRBV9 and TRBJ2-7 gives the whole variable domain DSGVTQTPKHLITATGQRVTLRCSPRSGDLSVYWYQQSLDQGLQFLIQYYNGEERAKGNILERFSAQQFPDLHSELNLSSLELGDSALYFCASSARGLAGNEQYFGPGTRLTVT.